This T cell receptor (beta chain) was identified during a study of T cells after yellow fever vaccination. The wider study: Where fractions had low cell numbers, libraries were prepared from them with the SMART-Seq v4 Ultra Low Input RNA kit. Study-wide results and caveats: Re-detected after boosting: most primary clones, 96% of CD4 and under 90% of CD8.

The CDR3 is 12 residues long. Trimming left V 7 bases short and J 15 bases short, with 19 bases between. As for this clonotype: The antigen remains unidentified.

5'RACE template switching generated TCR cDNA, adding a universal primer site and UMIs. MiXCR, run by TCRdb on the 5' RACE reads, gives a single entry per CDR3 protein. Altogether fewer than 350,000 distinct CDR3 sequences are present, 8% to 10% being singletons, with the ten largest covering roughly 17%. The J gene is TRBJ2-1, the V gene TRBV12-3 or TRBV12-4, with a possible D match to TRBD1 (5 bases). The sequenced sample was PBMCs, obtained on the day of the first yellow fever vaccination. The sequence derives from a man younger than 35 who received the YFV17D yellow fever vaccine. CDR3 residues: CASTPGSHQRFF. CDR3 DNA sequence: TGTGCCAGCACCCCAGGGTCCCACCAACGGTTCTTC.